Following are 13 T cell receptor beta chains from one sample sequenced in a study of spatial heterogeneity in lung cancer (dated by TCRdb to about 2019). General findings and caveats noted by the study authors: The number of expanded intratumoral alpha and beta TCRs correlated with the tumor nonsynonymous mutation count.

The time point label on this specimen signifies: sample taken at primary tumor resection. Library preparation was by 5' RACE. For sequencing, a NextSeq 500 was employed. The public sequencing data were trimmed at Q25 with fastp and processed into clonotypes with MiXCR by TCRdb, which kept only in-frame beta chains. Rows matching on CDR3 protein sequence are summarized as one entry with the most common DNA and genes. The table for this sample lists roughly 5,800 distinct CDR3 sequences; about 14% of them were counted only once. Roughly 12% of the sample belongs to the ten largest clones. These receptors have no known antigen. The source was lung tumor tissue, collected at surgery. The receptors were sampled from a male donor with early-stage non-small cell lung cancer.

This clonotype was seen many times. In a library made to pick up alpha chains, this beta chain is a stray read with a size that means little. The chain has TRBV30 and TRBJ1-5; D gene ambiguous. Trimming removed 3 bases from V and 4 bases from J, with 10 bases in between. CDR3 size: 13 residues. Germline-derived CDR1 and CDR2 are GTSNPN and SVGIG (reference sequence). The CDR3 DNA sequence: TGTGCCTGGAGGTCGGGTAAGAATCAGCCCCAGCATTTT. This codes for CAWRSGKNQPQHF.

By sample share, this clonotype is medium-sized (0.01 to 0.1%). Being off target in a library aimed at alpha chains, this beta chain has a size of little meaning. The rearrangement links TRBV7-9 to TRBJ2-5; D perhaps matches TRBD1 (5 bases). The CDR3 runs to 15 residues. CDR1 SEHNR and CDR2 FQNEAQ come from the germline V gene (reference sequence). Trimming took 5 bases from V and 1 from J, leaving 14 bases between them. As DNA, the CDR3 is TGTGCCAGCAGCCTGGATACAGGTATCCAAGAGACCCAGTACTTC. Amino acid sequence: CASSLDTGIQETQYF.

For this clonotype: This beta chain was picked up by a library intended for alpha chains and is off target, so its count carries little meaning. The CDR3, as DNA: TGTGCCAGCAGTAGCAGCACCGGGGAGCTGTTTTTT. Translated: CASSSSTGELFF. V is TRBV6-2 or TRBV6-3 and J is TRBJ2-2; D call uncertain. Germline V lookup: CDR1 MNHEY, CDR2 SVGEGT. The germline V and J ends were trimmed by 5 bases and 4 bases, with 5 bases remaining between them. CDR3 length equals 12 residues.

This clonotype is medium-sized (0.01 to 0.1%) by share. The library was prepared for alpha chains; this beta chain is a stray read, so its frequency means little. V usage is TRBV27 and J usage is TRBJ2-1; tentatively, D is TRBD2 (5 bases). Trimming took off 1 base at V and 2 bases at J, with 12 bases between the two ends. Per the germline V gene, CDR1 is MNHEY and CDR2 is SMNVEV (reference sequence). CDR3 size: 16 residues. Here the CDR3 reads CASSLYDNGAYNEQFF. CDR3 sequence (DNA): TGTGCCAGCAGTTTATACGACAACGGGGCCTACAATGAGCAGTTCTTC.

In its sample, this clonotype was seen many times. The library was designed around alpha chains, so this beta chain is a stray read whose abundance carries little weight. The V call is TRBV12-3 or TRBV12-4, the J call TRBJ2-1, with TRBD2 matching over 12 bases. This CDR3 is built from 16 residues. J was trimmed by 8 bases and V by 1 base; bases with no gene match: 6. The CDR3 sequence: CASSLVKTSGSDEQFF. DNA for the CDR3: TGTGCCAGCAGTTTAGTCAAGACTAGCGGGAGCGATGAGCAGTTCTTC.

This clonotype was seen at least ten times. Since it is a stray read in a library aimed at alpha chains, this beta chain has a size that is not meaningful. The chain couples TRBV27 to TRBJ1-1; 7 bases are a match to TRBD1. This CDR3 spans 14 amino acids. V lost 5 bases to trimming and J lost 8 bases; unmatched junction nucleotides: 11. In germline, CDR1 is MNHEY, CDR2 SMNVEV (reference sequence). The CDR3 nucleotides read TGTGCCAGCAGTGAGGGGGCCGACAGGGCGGAAGCTTTCTTT. Protein product: CASSEGADRAEAFF.

This clonotype ranks as medium-sized. This beta chain is a stray read from a library made for alpha chains; its abundance is not meaningful. The rearrangement uses TRBV12-3 or TRBV12-4 and TRBJ2-5, with 7 bases fitting TRBD2. The CDR3 is 15 residues long. The J segment lost 5 bases and the V segment lost 3 bases, leaving 9 bases of the junction unmatched. The CDR3 DNA reads as TGTGCCAGCAGTTTTTCGGGGACTATCACGGAGACCCAGTACTTC. It yields the protein CASSFSGTITETQYF.

By share of the sample, this clonotype is medium-sized. In a library made to pick up alpha chains, this beta chain is a stray read with a size that means little. V is TRBV29-1 and J is TRBJ1-2, with D uncertain. V dropped 2 bases and J dropped 8 bases, with 18 bases sitting between them. Per germline, CDR1 SQVTM and CDR2 ANQGSEA. This CDR3 has 14 residues. The DNA for the CDR3 is TGCAGCGTTGAACTCAACGGGGTGGGAATGGGCTACACCTTC. Its translation: CSVELNGVGMGYTF.

Remarks on this clonotype: This beta chain is a stray read from a library made for alpha chains; its abundance is not meaningful. V usage is TRBV18 and J usage is TRBJ2-5; D is unresolved. Looked up from germline, CDR1 is KGHSH and CDR2 is LQKENI. The CDR3 loop spans 11 amino acids. The V and J ends lost 4 bases and 3 bases respectively, with 3 bases between them. CDR3 region: CASSLEETQYF. Written as DNA, the CDR3 is TGTGCCAGCTCACTCGAAGAGACCCAGTACTTC. The full variable domain, with the rest looked up from reference TRBV18 and TRBJ2-5, is NAGVMQNPRHLVRRRGQEARLRCSPMKGHSHVYWYRQLPEEGLKFMVYLQKENIIDESGMPKERFSAEFPKEGPSILRIQQVVRGDSAAYFCASSLEETQYFGPGTRLLVL.

In this sample, this clonotype turned up a few times. This beta chain is a stray read from a library made for alpha chains; its abundance is not meaningful. The rearrangement uses TRBV25-1 and TRBJ2-7; D not certain. V was shortened by 2 bases and J by 3 bases, with 5 bases between the two germline ends. The CDR3 contains 12 residues. Germline CDR1 reads MGHDK; CDR2 reads SYGVNS. This CDR3 reads CASSEGRYEQYF. The DNA of the CDR3 is TGTGCCAGCAGTGAAGGCCGCTACGAGCAGTACTTC.

Ten or more counts support this clonotype. The library was prepared for alpha chains; this beta chain is a stray read, so its frequency means little. The J gene is TRBJ2-1, the V gene TRBV2; D gene unclear. The CDR3 consists of 13 residues. V shed 2 bases and J shed 9 bases, with 11 bases lying between them. Germline values: CDR1 SNHLY, CDR2 FYNNEI. CDR3 DNA sequence: TGTGCCAGCAGTGAACAGTATGGGGTTGAGCAGTTCTTC. Residues: CASSEQYGVEQFF.

This clonotype qualifies as medium-sized. Being off target in a library aimed at alpha chains, this beta chain has a size of little meaning. J is TRBJ2-1 and V is TRBV6-5; possibly TRBD1 for D (5 bases). The CDR3 is 14 amino acids. Trimming cost V 6 bases and J 6 bases, with 15 bases left between them. The germline V gene has CDR1 MNHEY and CDR2 SVGAGI. CDR3 sequence reads: CASSRQGGTNEQFF. The CDR3, as DNA: TGTGCCAGCAGCCGCCAGGGTGGTACCAATGAGCAGTTCTTC.

The sample holds many counts of this clonotype. The library was prepared for alpha chains; this beta chain is a stray read, so its frequency means little. The chain combines TRBV29-1 with TRBJ1-1, with D unclear. The ends were cut back, 2 bases at V and 5 bases at J, with 12 bases in the middle. The length of the CDR3 is 13 residues. Germline values: CDR1 SQVTM, CDR2 ANQGSEA. In DNA, the CDR3 is TGCAGCGTTGAAAGAGGTGATGGGACTGAAGCTTTCTTT. The encoded protein is CSVERGDGTEAFF.